This T cell receptor (beta chain) was profiled in a study of blood T cell repertoires in COVID-19. Study at large: From T cells, B-cell-depleted T cells, or PBMCs came the material, which was cDNA or gDNA.

Method: immunoSEQ multiplex PCR; TCRdb's copy keeps in-frame clones and lacks some. The sample comprises 130,000 or so clones, around 78% of which are singletons, and 10% to 13% rests with the top ten. Germline V gene lookup returns CDR1 GTSNPN and CDR2 SVGIG (reference sequence). Trimming took off 3 bases at V and 3 bases at J, with 15 bases between the two ends. The CDR3 is made up of 15 amino acids. This TCR came from a human donor in a cohort sampled during active COVID-19. The chain carries TRBV30 and TRBJ1-5, with D possibly matching TRBD1 (6 bases). Sequences were obtained from peripheral blood. CDR3 coding DNA: TGTGCCTGGAGCGTAGACGGGGGGCCCAATCAGCCCCAGCATTTT. Translating gives CAWSVDGGPNQPQHF.